The TCR beta chain under discussion was sequenced for a study of regulatory T cells in long-lasting Graves disease. Overall study findings and caveats: Repertoires from persistent disease leaned toward TRBV28, TRBJ1-2 and TRBJ2-5.

Germline CDR1 is MNHEY and CDR2 is SMNVEV (reference sequence). The V end lost 4 bases, the J end lost 8 bases, and 8 bases lay between the germline ends. CDR3 size: 11 residues. Arm-PCR with iRepertoire HTBI primers amplified the CDR3 regions for these TCR beta libraries. In TCRdb, the multiplex PCR reads were re-called with MiXCR into one record per CDR3 protein. The table has more than 300,000 distinct CDR3 sequences, about 10% seen once. This clonotype showed up many times. No antigen is known for it. The time point was: newly diagnosed GD, antithyroid drugs for less than 3 months. RNA isolated from PBMCs was used to make the TCR library. This sample also appeared in a second study, on T cells in Graves' hyperthyroidism and ophthalmopathy. In that study: Clinical symptoms, serum thyroxine, TRAb, thyroid ultrasound and orbital computed tomography informed diagnoses.

This chain links TRBV27 with TRBJ1-1; D gene unclear. Sequenced here: peripheral blood mononuclear cells (PBMCs), sampled at new diagnosis, from a patient treated with antithyroid drugs. The receptor comes from a young woman with Graves disease. The CDR3 here is CASSSRQEAFF. The DNA of the CDR3 is TGTGCCAGCAGTTCCCGGCAGGAAGCTTTCTTT.